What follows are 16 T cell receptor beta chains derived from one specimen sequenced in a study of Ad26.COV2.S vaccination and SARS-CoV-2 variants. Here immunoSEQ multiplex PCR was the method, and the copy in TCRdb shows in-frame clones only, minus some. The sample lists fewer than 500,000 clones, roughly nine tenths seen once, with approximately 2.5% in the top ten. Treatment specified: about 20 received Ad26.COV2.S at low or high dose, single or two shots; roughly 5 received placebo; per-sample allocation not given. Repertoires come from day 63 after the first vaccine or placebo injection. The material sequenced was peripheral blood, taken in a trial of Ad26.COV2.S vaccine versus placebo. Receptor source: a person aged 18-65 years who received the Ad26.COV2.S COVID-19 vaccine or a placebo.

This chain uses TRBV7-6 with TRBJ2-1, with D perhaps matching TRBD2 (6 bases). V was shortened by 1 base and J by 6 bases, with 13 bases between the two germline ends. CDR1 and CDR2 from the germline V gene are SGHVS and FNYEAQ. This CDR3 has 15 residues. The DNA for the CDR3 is TGTGCCAGCAGCTTAGGCGCTAGCGCCATCAATGAGCAGTTCTTC. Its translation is CASSLGASAINEQFF.

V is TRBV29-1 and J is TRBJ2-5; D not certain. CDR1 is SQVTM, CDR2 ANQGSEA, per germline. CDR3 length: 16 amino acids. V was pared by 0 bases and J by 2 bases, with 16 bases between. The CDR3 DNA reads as TGCAGCGTTGAAGATCAATCGAGGCAGTCACAAGAGACCCAGTACTTC. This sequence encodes CSVEDQSRQSQETQYF.

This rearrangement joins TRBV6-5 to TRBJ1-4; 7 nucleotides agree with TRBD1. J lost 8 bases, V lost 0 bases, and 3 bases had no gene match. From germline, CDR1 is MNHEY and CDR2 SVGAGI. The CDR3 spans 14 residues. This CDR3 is CASSYSVGGEKLFF. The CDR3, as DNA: TGTGCCAGCAGTTACTCCGTAGGGGGCGAAAAACTGTTTTTT.

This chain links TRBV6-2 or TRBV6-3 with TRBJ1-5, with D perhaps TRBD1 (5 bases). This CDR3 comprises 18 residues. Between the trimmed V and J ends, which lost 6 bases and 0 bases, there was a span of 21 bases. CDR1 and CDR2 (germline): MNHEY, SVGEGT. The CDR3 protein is CASSTPPGTYYSNQPQHF. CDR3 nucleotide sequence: TGTGCCAGCAGCACCCCCCCAGGGACCTATTATAGCAATCAGCCCCAGCATTTT.

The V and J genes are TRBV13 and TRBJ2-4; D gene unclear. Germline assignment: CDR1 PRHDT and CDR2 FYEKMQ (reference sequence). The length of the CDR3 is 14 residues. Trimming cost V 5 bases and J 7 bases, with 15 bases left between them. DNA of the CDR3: TGTGCCAGCAGCGGGCGGCAAGGCTTGAACATTCAGTACTTC. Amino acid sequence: CASSGRQGLNIQYF.

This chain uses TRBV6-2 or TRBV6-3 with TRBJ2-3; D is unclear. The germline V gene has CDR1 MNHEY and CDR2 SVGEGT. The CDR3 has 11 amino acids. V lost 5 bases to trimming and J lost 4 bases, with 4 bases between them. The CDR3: CASSRADTQYF. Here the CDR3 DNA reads TGTGCCAGCAGTCGCGCAGATACGCAGTATTTT.

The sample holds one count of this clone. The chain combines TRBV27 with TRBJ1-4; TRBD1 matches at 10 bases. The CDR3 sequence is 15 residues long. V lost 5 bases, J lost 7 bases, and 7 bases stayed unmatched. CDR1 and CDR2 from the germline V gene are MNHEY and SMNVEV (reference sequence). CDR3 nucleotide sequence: TGTGCCAGCAGTCACCGGGACAGGGGAGCTGAAAAACTGTTTTTT. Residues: CASSHRDRGAEKLFF.

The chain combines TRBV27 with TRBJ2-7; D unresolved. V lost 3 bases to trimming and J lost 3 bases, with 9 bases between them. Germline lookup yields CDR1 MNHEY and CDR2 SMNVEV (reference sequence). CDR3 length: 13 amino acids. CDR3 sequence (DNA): TGTGCCAGCAGTTTCGGGCTCCTCTACGAGCAGTACTTC. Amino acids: CASSFGLLYEQYF.

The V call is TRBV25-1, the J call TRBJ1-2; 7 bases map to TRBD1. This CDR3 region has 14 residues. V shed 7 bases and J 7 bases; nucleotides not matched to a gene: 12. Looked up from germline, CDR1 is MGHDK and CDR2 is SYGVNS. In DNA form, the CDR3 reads TGTGCCAGCAACCCAACAGGGGCGGTCTCTGGCTACACCTTC. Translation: CASNPTGAVSGYTF.

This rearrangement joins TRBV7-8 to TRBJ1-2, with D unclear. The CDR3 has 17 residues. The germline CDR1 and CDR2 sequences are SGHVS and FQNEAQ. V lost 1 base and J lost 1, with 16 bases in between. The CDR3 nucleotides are TGTGCCAGCAGCTTAGGGTCCCGGAACCCACTTAACTATGGCTACACCTTC. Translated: CASSLGSRNPLNYGYTF.

The CDR3 DNA reads TGCAGCGTGCACTGGGGATTGGGCACTGAAGCTTTCTTT. Its translation: CSVHWGLGTEAFF. The chain uses TRBV29-1 and TRBJ1-1; D is unresolved. Germline V CDR1 and CDR2: SQVTM, ANQGSEA. The CDR3 is made up of 13 amino acids. Trimming pared 6 bases from V and 4 bases from J, leaving 15 bases between.

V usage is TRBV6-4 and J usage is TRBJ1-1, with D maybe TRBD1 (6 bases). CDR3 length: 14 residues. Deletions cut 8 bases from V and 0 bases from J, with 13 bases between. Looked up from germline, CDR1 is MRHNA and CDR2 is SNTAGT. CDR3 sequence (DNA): TGTGCCAGCCGGGACACCTCCATGAACACTGAAGCTTTCTTT. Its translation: CASRDTSMNTEAFF.

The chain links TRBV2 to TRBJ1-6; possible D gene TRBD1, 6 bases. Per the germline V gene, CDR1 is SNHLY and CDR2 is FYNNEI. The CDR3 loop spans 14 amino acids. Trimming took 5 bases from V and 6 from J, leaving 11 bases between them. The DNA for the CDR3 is TGTGCCAGCAGTCCACAGGGTAGTAATTCACCCCTCCACTTT. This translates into CASSPQGSNSPLHF.

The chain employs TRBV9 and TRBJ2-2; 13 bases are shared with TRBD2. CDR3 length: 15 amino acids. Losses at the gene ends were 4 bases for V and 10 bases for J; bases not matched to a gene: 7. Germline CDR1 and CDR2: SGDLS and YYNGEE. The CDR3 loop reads CASSRTSGGLEELFF. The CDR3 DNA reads TGTGCCAGCAGCAGGACTAGCGGGGGTCTTGAGGAGCTGTTTTTT.

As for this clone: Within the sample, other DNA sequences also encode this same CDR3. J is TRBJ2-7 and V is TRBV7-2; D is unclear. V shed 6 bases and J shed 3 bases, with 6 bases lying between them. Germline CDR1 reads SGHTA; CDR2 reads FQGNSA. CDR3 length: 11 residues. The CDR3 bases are TGTGCCAGCAGTCCAAGCTACGAGCAGTACTTC. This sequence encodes CASSPSYEQYF.

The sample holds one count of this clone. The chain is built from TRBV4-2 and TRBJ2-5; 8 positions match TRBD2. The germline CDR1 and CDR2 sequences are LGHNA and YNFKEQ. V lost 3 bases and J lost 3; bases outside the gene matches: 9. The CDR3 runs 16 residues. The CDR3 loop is CASSHQPAGGEETQYF. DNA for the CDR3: TGTGCCAGCAGCCACCAACCGGCCGGGGGGGAAGAGACCCAGTACTTC.